Shown below are 18 T cell receptor beta chains from a single sample sequenced in a study of beta chain features in type 1 diabetes. Findings and limits, study-wide: People with Type 1 diabetes carried modestly yet significantly shorter TCRB CDR3s in all four CD4+ subsets.

The antigens these receptors bind are not known. As every portion of the isolated RNA was reverse transcribed, the sequencing read expressed TCRB transcripts. Libraries were prepared by immunoSEQ multiplex PCR; TCRdb keeps only in-frame clonotypes and omits some of them. The profile shows a few hundred thousand clones, 10% to 15% of them singletons. Sequencing used naive CD4+ T cells from blood. The receptors were sampled from a woman aged 18-30 years with type 1 diabetes.

This clone was counted a few times. The same CDR3 arises from other DNA sequences in this sample as well. The chain couples TRBV5-1 to TRBJ2-1; TRBD1 agrees at 7 bases. The germline CDR1 and CDR2 sequences are SGHRS and YFSETQ. The CDR3 is made up of 15 amino acids. J lost 2 bases, V lost 0 bases, and 2 bases had no gene match. CDR3 residues: CASSLGQGPYNEQFF. CDR3 DNA: TGCGCCAGCAGCTTGGGACAGGGTCCCTACAATGAGCAGTTCTTC. The variable domain in full, completed from reference TRBV5-1 and TRBJ2-1, reads KAGVTQTPRYLIKTRGQQVTLSCSPISGHRSVSWYQQTPGQGLQFLFEYFSETQRNKGNFPGRFSGRQFSNSRSEMNVSTLELGDSALYLCASSLGQGPYNEQFFGPGTRLTVL.

This clone came up a few times. This chain links TRBV7-9 with TRBJ2-5, with D possibly TRBD2 on 5 matching bases. The CDR3 sequence is 12 residues long. Germline CDR1 is SEHNR and CDR2 is FQNEAQ (reference sequence). V was clipped by 8 bases and J by 2 bases, with 9 bases between them. The DNA of the CDR3 is TGTGCCAGCGAGGGTGGTCAAGAGACCCAGTACTTC. Its protein is CASEGGQETQYF.

The chain joins TRBV7-2 to TRBJ2-3, with TRBD1 matching 9 bases. CDR1 SGHTA and CDR2 FQGNSA come from the germline V gene. V shed 2 bases and J 4 bases; nucleotides not matched to a gene: 4. The CDR3 has 15 amino acids. The CDR3 spells CASSLRRQGADTQYF. CDR3 DNA: TGTGCCAGCAGCTTACGACGACAGGGGGCAGATACGCAGTATTTT.

About this clone itself: This sample also contains other DNA sequences that code for the same CDR3. The chain joins TRBV18 to TRBJ2-5; 9 positions match TRBD1. CDR1 is KGHSH, CDR2 LQKENI, per germline. The V segment lost 2 bases and the J segment 5 bases; nucleotides outside the gene matches: 3. The CDR3 contains 14 residues. DNA for the CDR3: TGTGCCAGCTCACCAGGGACAGGGCGTGAGACCCAGTACTTC. This gives the protein CASSPGTGRETQYF.

This clone was counted only a few times. The chain carries TRBV14 and TRBJ1-1; D not resolved. The CDR3 spans 13 residues. Germline V CDR1 and CDR2: SGHDN, FVKESK. Trimming cost V 2 bases and J 1 base, with 5 bases left between them. CDR3 residues: CASSQHRNTEAFF. The CDR3 DNA follows: TGTGCCAGCAGCCAACACAGGAACACTGAAGCTTTCTTT.

The gene calls are TRBV25-1 and TRBJ1-2; D ambiguous. The CDR3 totals 12 residues. Trimming cost V 3 bases and J 8 bases, with 10 bases left between them. The germline V gene has CDR1 MGHDK and CDR2 SYGVNS. The CDR3 DNA reads as TGTGCCAGCAGTGACGGAGGGTGGGGCTACACCTTC. Translated: CASSDGGWGYTF.

The genes are TRBV18 and TRBJ1-4, with D possibly matching TRBD1 (6 bases). The CDR3 is 15 amino acids. Germline V lookup: CDR1 KGHSH, CDR2 LQKENI. V gave up 3 bases and J gave up 8 bases, with 16 bases separating them. CDR3 bases: TGTGCCAGCTCACCTGTTTCAGGGGAGAGGGAAAAACTGTTTTTT. Residues: CASSPVSGEREKLFF.

This clone was counted a few times. This chain connects TRBV29-1 to TRBJ1-2; 9 bases agree with TRBD1. The V segment lost 6 bases and the J segment 3 bases; nucleotides outside the gene matches: 8. Germline V gives CDR1 SQVTM, CDR2 ANQGSEA. This CDR3 is 14 amino acids long. DNA of the CDR3: TGCAGCGTGCGGGACAGGGCGCGGCACTATGGCTACACCTTC. This sequence encodes CSVRDRARHYGYTF.

The chain couples TRBV15 to TRBJ2-7; D is perhaps TRBD2 (5 bases). Germline V gene data show CDR1 as LNHNV and CDR2 as YYDKDF (reference sequence). V was pared by 3 bases and J by 0 bases, with 6 bases between. This CDR3 region has 13 residues. This chain's CDR3 is CATSSGNSYEQYF. In DNA form, the CDR3 reads TGTGCCACCAGCAGCGGGAACTCCTACGAGCAGTACTTC.

The chain employs TRBV27 and TRBJ2-3, with 12 bases aligning to TRBD2. The junction had 8 bases not matched to a gene; V was cut back by 7 bases and J by 6 bases. CDR1 and CDR2 from the germline V gene are MNHEY and SMNVEV (reference sequence). There are 15 residues in the CDR3. As DNA, the CDR3 is TGTGCCAGCAAACTAGCGGGGGGTCCTCGGGATACGCAGTATTTT. It codes for CASKLAGGPRDTQYF.

This clone was detected a few times. The chain links TRBV11-2 to TRBJ1-1, with TRBD1 matching over 9 bases. Germline V lookup: CDR1 SGHAT, CDR2 FQNNGV. The CDR3 totals 12 residues. With V trimmed by 3 bases and J by 8 bases, 1 base remained unmatched. The CDR3 loop reads CASSLGTGEAFF. The DNA for the CDR3 is TGTGCCAGCAGCTTGGGGACAGGGGAAGCTTTCTTT.

This clone was recorded a few times. This rearrangement joins TRBV29-1 to TRBJ1-1; the D is unclear. The CDR3 is made up of 13 amino acids. V was pared by 4 bases and J by 0 bases, with 9 bases between. CDR1 is SQVTM, CDR2 ANQGSEA, per germline. The chain's CDR3 is CSVARKLNTEAFF. CDR3 DNA: TGCAGCGTTGCGAGAAAATTGAACACTGAAGCTTTCTTT. Full variable domain (rest looked up from reference TRBV29-1 and TRBJ1-1): SAVISQKPSRDICQRGTSLTIQCQVDSQVTMMFWYRQQPGQSLTLIATANQGSEATYESGFVIDKFPISRPNLTFSTLTVSNMSPEDSSIYLCSVARKLNTEAFFGQGTRLTVV.

CDR3 bases: TGTGCCAGCAGCTCGCGGATGGCGGGGAGCGATAAGCAGTACTTC. Its translation: CASSSRMAGSDKQYF. The rearrangement links TRBV5-4 to TRBJ2-7; possible D gene TRBD2, 6 bases. The CDR3 has 15 residues. In germline, CDR1 is SGHNT, CDR2 YYREEE (reference sequence). Deletions cut 3 bases from V and 8 bases from J, with 21 bases between.

This clone was recorded a few times. The V and J genes are TRBV23-1 and TRBJ2-7; TRBD1 matches 11 bases. TRBV23-1 is annotated as an ORF whose role is uncertain. This CDR3 region has 16 residues. Unmatched junction bases numbered 5, after V lost 0 bases and J lost 4 bases. The CDR3 nucleotides are TGCGCCAGCAGTCAATCGGCGGACAGGGGGCATTACGAGCAGTACTTC. It codes for CASSQSADRGHYEQYF.

The V call is TRBV7-2, the J call TRBJ2-3; TRBD2 matches at 7 bases. The junction had 8 bases not matched to a gene; V was cut back by 1 base and J by 1 base. CDR1 and CDR2 from the germline V gene are SGHTA and FQGNSA. The CDR3 runs 17 residues. The DNA for the CDR3 is TGTGCCAGCAGCTTAGTGGGTCGCGCGGGGGGCACAGATACGCAGTATTTT. This codes for CASSLVGRAGGTDTQYF. Using reference TRBV7-2 and TRBJ2-3 for the parts outside the CDR3, the full variable domain is GAGVSQSPSNKVTEKGKDVELRCDPISGHTALYWYRQSLGQGLEFLIYFQGNSAPDKSGLPSDRFSAERTGGSVSTLTIQRTQQEDSAVYLCASSLVGRAGGTDTQYFGPGTRLTVL.

This clone was seen only a few times. J is TRBJ1-1 and V is TRBV2; D gene ambiguous. Trimming removed 6 bases at V and 5 bases at J, with 13 bases between. Germline lookup yields CDR1 SNHLY and CDR2 FYNNEI. The CDR3 has 13 residues. CDR3 sequence (DNA): TGTGCCAGCAGGGGCGCCGCGGGAACTGAAGCTTTCTTT. It is translated as CASRGAAGTEAFF.

The table lists this clone with a few counts. This chain uses TRBV7-9 with TRBJ1-2, with 8 bases matching TRBD1. The V and J ends lost 5 bases and 4 bases, in that order; junction bases with no gene match: 9. Germline V gene sequence: CDR1 SEHNR, CDR2 FQNEAQ (reference sequence). There are 15 residues in the CDR3. DNA for the CDR3: TGTGCCAGCAGCCCGGCGGGGACAGGTGGCTATGGCTACACCTTC. It is translated as CASSPAGTGGYGYTF. Combining the CDR3 with reference TRBV7-9 and TRBJ1-2 gives the whole variable domain DTGVSQNPRHKITKRGQNVTFRCDPISEHNRLYWYRQTLGQGPEFLTYFQNEAQLEKSRLLSDRFSAERPKGSFSTLEIQRTEQGDSAMYLCASSPAGTGGYGYTFGSGTRLTVV.

V is TRBV29-1 and J is TRBJ2-3; TRBD2 is a possible D gene (5 bases). The CDR3 is 13 residues long. Between the trimmed V and J ends, which lost 4 bases and 0 bases, there was a span of 8 bases. In germline, CDR1 is SQVTM, CDR2 ANQGSEA. In DNA form, the CDR3 reads TGCAGCGTTGGGGGAGAGAGCACAGATACGCAGTATTTT. This gives the protein CSVGGESTDTQYF.